These T cell receptor beta chains were read from a single sample in a study of T cell repertoires in cytomegalovirus infection. MiXCR, applied by TCRdb to the reads, yields one record per CDR3 protein. The sample lists some 240,000 distinct CDR3 sequences, about 18% occurring once. The sequenced sample consisted of CD8+ T cells from PBMCs. All receptors derive from a human donor in good health (CMV status not recorded). Some clones in this sample may be carry-over from other donors' samples. Both conserved end residues are part of each CDR3. A D gene is named only where the DNA matches it firmly. Some rows have no size entry. The others give once, few or many, or a class for an expanded clone.

size: .
V: TRBV6-5
J: TRBJ2-3
D: .
CDR3: CASSSLGLGTDTQYF
DNA: TGTGCCAGCAGTTCCTTGGGTTTAGGGACAGATACGCAGTATTTT

size: many
V: TRBV12-3/TRBV12-4
J: TRBJ1-4
D: .
CDR3: CASSLYGGPHEKLFF
DNA: TGTGCCAGCAGTTTATATGGGGGACCCCATGAAAAACTGTTTTTT

size: few
V: TRBV14
J: TRBJ2-7
D: .
CDR3: CASSRSGAGQSPSYEQYF
DNA: TGTGCCAGCAGCCGAAGTGGGGCGGGACAGTCCCCTTCCTACGAGCAGTACTTC

size: few
V: TRBV29-1
J: TRBJ2-1
D: .
CDR3: CSVEDLEGAGNEQFF
DNA: TGCAGCGTTGAAGATTTGGAGGGGGCGGGCAATGAGCAGTTCTTC

size: few
V: TRBV6-5
J: TRBJ2-1
D: TRBD1
CDR3: CASRPGQSMNNEQFF
DNA: TGTGCCAGCAGACCGGGACAGTCCATGAACAATGAGCAGTTCTTC

size: many
V: TRBV7-6
J: TRBJ2-3
D: TRBD2
CDR3: CASSGGSTPAQYF
DNA: TGTGCCAGCAGCGGCGGGAGCACCCCTGCGCAGTATTTT

size: many
V: TRBV12-3/TRBV12-4
J: TRBJ1-6
D: .
CDR3: CASSFGPKLSPLHF
DNA: TGTGCCAGCAGTTTCGGGCCCAAGCTTTCACCCCTCCACTTT

size: .
V: TRBV7-9
J: TRBJ2-3
D: TRBD2
CDR3: CASSLWSSGDTQYF
DNA: TGTGCCAGCAGCTTATGGAGTAGCGGGGATACGCAGTATTTT

size: .
V: TRBV7-6
J: TRBJ2-3
D: .
CDR3: CASSSLPGPNGWYF
DNA: TGTGCCAGCAGCTCCCTCCCCGGGCCTAACGGGTGGTATTTT

size: many
V: TRBV5-6
J: TRBJ2-7
D: TRBD1
CDR3: CASSSAGTGIYEQYF
DNA: TGTGCCAGCAGCAGTGCCGGGACAGGGATCTACGAGCAGTACTTC

size: many
V: TRBV11-2
J: TRBJ2-2
D: .
CDR3: CASRRTSDTGELFF
DNA: TGTGCCAGCAGACGGACATCCGACACCGGGGAGCTGTTTTTT

size: few
V: TRBV29-1
J: TRBJ2-1
D: .
CDR3: CSVPLRVHNEQFF
DNA: TGCAGCGTCCCACTCCGGGTGCACAATGAGCAGTTCTTC

size: many
V: TRBV7-2
J: TRBJ1-6
D: .
CDR3: CASSLGALDHSPLHF
DNA: TGTGCCAGCAGCTTAGGGGCCCTGGATCATTCACCCCTCCACTTT

size: few
V: TRBV7-9
J: TRBJ1-6
D: TRBD1
CDR3: CASSLEETGNPALHF
DNA: TGTGCCAGCAGCTTAGAAGAGACAGGGAATCCGGCCCTCCACTTT

size: .
V: TRBV7-4
J: TRBJ2-6
D: TRBD1
CDR3: CASSFTGQLSGANVLTF
DNA: TGTGCCAGCAGCTTTACGGGACAGCTCTCTGGGGCCAACGTCCTGACTTTC

size: .
V: TRBV7-6
J: TRBJ2-5
D: .
CDR3: CASSLISREIETQYF
DNA: TGTGCCAGCAGCTTAATTAGCAGAGAAATCGAGACCCAGTACTTC

size: .
V: TRBV10-3
J: TRBJ1-1
D: .
CDR3: CAISDPKENTEAFF
DNA: TGTGCCATCAGTGACCCGAAGGAGAACACTGAAGCTTTCTTT

size: few
V: TRBV6-6
J: TRBJ2-1
D: .
CDR3: CASSYPGPTSYNEQFF
DNA: TGTGCCAGCAGTTACCCGGGACCGACATCCTACAATGAGCAGTTCTTC

size: once
V: TRBV28
J: TRBJ1-6
D: .
CDR3: CASNVQVGAYSPLHF
DNA: TGTGCCAGCAACGTACAGGTGGGCGCGTACTCACCCCTCCACTTT

size: .
V: TRBV19
J: TRBJ1-5
D: TRBD1
CDR3: CASKGTVNSNQPQHF
DNA: TGTGCCAGCAAGGGGACAGTAAATAGCAATCAGCCCCAGCATTTT

size: many
V: TRBV6-6
J: TRBJ2-7
D: .
CDR3: CASTNSGRGFNEQYF
DNA: TGTGCCAGCACCAACTCAGGCAGGGGTTTTAACGAGCAGTACTTC

size: .
V: TRBV29-1
J: TRBJ2-1
D: .
CDR3: CSVEGTQDTYNEQFF
DNA: TGCAGCGTTGAGGGAACCCAGGACACCTACAATGAGCAGTTCTTC

size: .
V: TRBV19
J: TRBJ1-1
D: .
CDR3: CASSFDPGSNTEAFF
DNA: TGTGCCAGTAGCTTCGACCCCGGATCGAACACTGAAGCTTTCTTT

size: many
V: TRBV6-4
J: TRBJ1-1
D: .
CDR3: CASSDLPGNTEAFF
DNA: TGTGCCAGCAGTGACCTACCGGGGAACACTGAAGCTTTCTTT

size: few
V: TRBV6-6
J: TRBJ2-3
D: .
CDR3: CASSSSRTDTQYF
DNA: TGTGCCAGCAGTTCGAGTCGCACAGATACGCAGTATTTT

size: few
V: TRBV20-1
J: TRBJ1-4
D: .
CDR3: CSARDLKGAFEKLFF
DNA: TGCAGTGCTAGAGATCTCAAGGGCGCTTTCGAAAAACTGTTTTTT

size: few
V: TRBV4-1
J: TRBJ2-3
D: .
CDR3: CASSQDQSTDTQYF
DNA: TGCGCCAGCAGCCAAGACCAGAGCACAGATACGCAGTATTTT

size: many
V: TRBV6-6
J: TRBJ2-3
D: .
CDR3: CASSQGEATDTQYF
DNA: TGTGCCAGCAGCCAAGGGGAGGCGACAGATACGCAGTATTTT

size: many
V: TRBV4-2
J: TRBJ2-1
D: TRBD1
CDR3: CASSQDRTGVYNEQFF
DNA: TGTGCCAGCAGCCAAGACCGGACAGGGGTCTACAATGAGCAGTTCTTC

size: .
V: TRBV2
J: TRBJ1-6
D: .
CDR3: CASSETGGTYNSPLHF
DNA: TGTGCCAGCAGTGAAACGGGGGGGACCTATAATTCACCCCTCCACTTT

size: few
V: TRBV15
J: TRBJ1-2
D: TRBD1
CDR3: CATSGGIQGAEGYTF
DNA: TGTGCCACCAGCGGAGGTATACAGGGGGCAGAAGGCTACACCTTC

size: .
V: TRBV9
J: TRBJ2-2
D: .
CDR3: CASSVGGRVDLWVTGELFF
DNA: TGTGCCAGCAGCGTAGGCGGCAGGGTGGATTTGTGGGTCACCGGGGAGCTGTTTTTT

size: .
V: TRBV13
J: TRBJ2-7
D: TRBD1
CDR3: CASSLRGYYEQYF
DNA: TGTGCCAGCAGCCTCAGGGGGTACTACGAGCAGTACTTC

size: few
V: TRBV7-9
J: TRBJ1-5
D: .
CDR3: CASSPAGAGGQPQHF
DNA: TGTGCCAGCAGCCCGGCAGGGGCCGGGGGACAGCCCCAGCATTTT

size: .
V: TRBV27
J: TRBJ2-2
D: TRBD1
CDR3: CASSSGQYTGELFF
DNA: TGTGCCAGCAGTTCGGGACAGTACACCGGGGAGCTGTTTTTT

size: .
V: TRBV5-4
J: TRBJ2-7
D: .
CDR3: CASSLTPMGEQYF
DNA: TGTGCCAGCAGCTTGACCCCCATGGGCGAGCAGTACTTC

size: .
V: TRBV9
J: TRBJ2-5
D: .
CDR3: CASSVVGGQETQYF
DNA: TGTGCCAGCAGCGTAGTCGGGGGCCAAGAGACCCAGTACTTC

size: few
V: TRBV29-1
J: TRBJ1-1
D: TRBD1
CDR3: CSVDPTDRGNTEAFF
DNA: TGCAGCGTTGACCCCACGGACAGGGGGAACACTGAAGCTTTCTTT

size: few
V: TRBV5-6
J: TRBJ2-1
D: TRBD1
CDR3: CASSWGIGGNYNEQFF
DNA: TGTGCCAGCAGCTGGGGGATAGGGGGCAACTACAATGAGCAGTTCTTC

size: few
V: TRBV28
J: TRBJ2-7
D: TRBD1
CDR3: CASSLDRGYYEQYF
DNA: TGTGCCAGCAGTCTCGACAGGGGGTACTACGAGCAGTACTTC